This T cell receptor (beta chain) comes out of a study of chemoradiotherapy in HPV16-positive cancers. Findings of the study overall: In HPV16-positive patients, HPV-responsive T-cell expansion tracked better recurrence-free survival. The functional HPV-specific definition rests on just two HPV16-positive patients. Non-HPV-specific T cells did not expand in tumors during treatment, whereas candidate HPV-specific clones and E7-related motifs did.

Comment on this clone: Its cognate antigen is unknown.

V was cut by 5 bases and J by 6 bases, with 11 bases left in between. Germline V gene lookup returns CDR1 MNHEY and CDR2 SVGAGI. CDR3 length: 13 amino acids. Over chemoradiotherapy, repertoires were sampled more than once. The protocol was immunoSEQ multiplex PCR, while the TCRdb copy is restricted to in-frame clones and leaves out a portion. The table includes over 1,000 clones, approximately 85% detected once. This chain connects TRBV6-5 to TRBJ1-5; D not certain. This sequence originates from a human donor with HPV-associated anogenital cancer. The starting material was tumor tissue, obtained from a patient who underwent chemoradiotherapy. CDR3 amino acids: CASSQNPPQPQHF. The CDR3 coding sequence is TGTGCCAGCAGTCAAAATCCCCCTCAGCCCCAGCATTTT.